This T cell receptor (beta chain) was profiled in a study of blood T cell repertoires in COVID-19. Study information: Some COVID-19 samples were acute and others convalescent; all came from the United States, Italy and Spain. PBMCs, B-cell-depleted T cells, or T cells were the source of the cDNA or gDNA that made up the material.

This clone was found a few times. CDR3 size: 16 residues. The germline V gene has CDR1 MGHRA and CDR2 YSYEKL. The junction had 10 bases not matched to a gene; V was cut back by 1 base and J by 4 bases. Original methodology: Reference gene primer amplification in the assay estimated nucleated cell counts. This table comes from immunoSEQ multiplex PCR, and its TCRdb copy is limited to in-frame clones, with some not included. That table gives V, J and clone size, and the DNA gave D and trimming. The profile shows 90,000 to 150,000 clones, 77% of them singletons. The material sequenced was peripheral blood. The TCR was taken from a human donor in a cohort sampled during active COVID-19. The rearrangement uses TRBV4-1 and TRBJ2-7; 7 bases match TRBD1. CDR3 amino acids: CASSQALGGASYEQYF. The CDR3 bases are TGCGCCAGCAGCCAAGCGCTAGGGGGCGCCTCTTACGAGCAGTACTTC.